The sequence of this TCR beta chain was determined in a study of cytomegalovirus exposure and HLA in healthy donors. PCR used 60 Vbeta primers and 13 Jbeta primers. Produced via immunoSEQ multiplex PCR; TCRdb's table is partial and in-frame only. The profile covers approximately 79,000 clones, with around 77% appearing a single time and roughly 2% taken by the ten largest. The clonotype was recovered from a boy between 10 and 17 years old in good health and CMV-seronegative. The sample was PBMCs.

Here the CDR3 DNA reads TGTGCCAGCAGTTACTCGGGGGGATACATCTACGAGCAGTACTTC. It encodes CASSYSGGYIYEQYF. J is TRBJ2-7 and V is TRBV6-5; TRBD2 might be the D (6 bases). With 0 bases removed from V and 3 bases from J, the gap between germline ends came to 12 bases. The CDR3 consists of 15 residues. Germline V gives CDR1 MNHEY, CDR2 SVGAGI.